What follows are 29 T cell receptor beta chains derived from one specimen sequenced in a study of cytomegalovirus exposure and HLA in healthy donors (TCRdb year 2017). Library creation used the immunoSEQ multiplex PCR assay. The multiplex PCR relied on a mix of 60 forward primers for TCR Vbeta segments and 13 reverse primers for TCR Jbeta segments. Drawn from immuneACCESS, this table holds only the in-frame rearrangements with V and J called that TCRdb kept. Clones are partly lost; checked studies trace under half to an unresolved V gene and leave the rest unexplained. The sample table holds some 160,000 clones, of which around four fifths were seen once. The top ten hold 1.9% of the sample. What was sequenced was PBMCs. The receptors shown here come from a man between 18 and 29 years old in good health and CMV-seronegative.

In regard to this clone: A read error may account for a junction end that differs from germline. This rearrangement joins TRBV7-9 to TRBJ2-3, with TRBD2 matching 10 bases. Per germline, CDR1 SEHNR and CDR2 FQNEAQ (reference sequence). CDR3 length: 16 amino acids. Here the CDR3 DNA reads TGTTCCAGCAGCAAATCGCCGGGACTAGCGACAGATACGCAGTATTTT. Protein product: CSSSKSPGLATDTQYF. The entire variable domain, with the rest obtained from reference TRBV7-9 and TRBJ2-3, is as follows: DTGVSQNPRHKITKRGQNVTFRCDPISEHNRLYWYRQTLGQGPEFLTYFQNEAQLEKSRLLSDRFSAERPKGSFSTLEIQRTEQGDSAMYLCSSSKSPGLATDTQYFGPGTRLTVL.

The CDR3 region is CASSLSKGSYEQYF. DNA of the CDR3: TGTGCCAGCAGTTTATCGAAGGGGTCCTACGAGCAGTACTTC. The chain carries TRBV27 and TRBJ2-7; D may be TRBD1 (5 bases). The CDR3 is made up of 14 amino acids. Trimming took off 0 bases at V and 1 base at J, with 7 bases between the two ends. CDR1 is MNHEY, CDR2 SMNVEV, per germline (reference sequence).

This clone came up a few times. The chain joins TRBV28 to TRBJ1-5; TRBD1 is a possible D gene (5 bases). CDR1 is MDHEN, CDR2 SYDVKM, per germline. The CDR3 runs to 14 residues. Deletions cut 3 bases from V and 2 bases from J, with 8 bases between. CDR3 amino acids: CASSFRAGNQPQHF. CDR3 sequence (DNA): TGTGCCAGCAGTTTCAGGGCGGGCAATCAGCCCCAGCATTTT.

The chain couples TRBV7-3 to TRBJ2-3; possibly TRBD1 for D (5 bases). Germline V CDR1 and CDR2: SGHTA, FQGTGA. Between the trimmed V and J ends, which lost 5 bases and 6 bases, there was a span of 15 bases. This CDR3 contains 14 residues. Written as DNA, the CDR3 is TGTGCCAGCAGCCCGAATTATGGGGCCGATACGCAGTATTTT. It specifies CASSPNYGADTQYF.

This chain uses TRBV6-5 with TRBJ2-3; 9 nucleotides line up with TRBD2. V shed 6 bases, J shed 4 bases, and the junction held 2 bases outside the gene matches. The CDR3 length is 13 residues. The germline V gene has CDR1 MNHEY and CDR2 SVGAGI. The CDR3 loop is CASSLAGSDTQYF. The CDR3 bases are TGTGCCAGCAGCCTAGCGGGGTCAGATACGCAGTATTTT.

This chain uses TRBV28 with TRBJ2-7, with D maybe TRBD1 (5 bases). Germline V gene data show CDR1 as MDHEN and CDR2 as SYDVKM. There are 13 residues in the CDR3. V was pared by 7 bases and J by 6 bases, with 16 bases between. The CDR3: CASNSPNDSEQYF. The CDR3, as DNA: TGTGCCAGCAACTCCCCAAACGACAGCGAGCAGTACTTC.

This CDR3 is CATSRNSGSTDTQYF. Here the CDR3 DNA reads TGTGCCACCAGCAGGAATAGCGGAAGCACAGATACGCAGTATTTT. The genes are TRBV15 and TRBJ2-3, with D possibly TRBD2 on 6 matching bases. This CDR3 is 15 amino acids long. CDR1 LNHNV and CDR2 YYDKDF come from the germline V gene (reference sequence). The germline V and J ends were trimmed by 3 bases and 0 bases, with 10 bases remaining between them.

The rearrangement links TRBV7-8 to TRBJ1-5; 9 bases map to TRBD1. Germline V gene data show CDR1 as SGHVS and CDR2 as FQNEAQ. The trim removed 5 bases at V and 2 bases at J, leaving 4 bases unmatched. The CDR3 sequence is 15 residues long. The CDR3 here is CASSRTGAGNQPQHF. The CDR3 nucleotides read TGTGCCAGCAGCCGGACAGGGGCGGGCAATCAGCCCCAGCATTTT.

This clone has a handful of counts. The chain employs TRBV4-3 and TRBJ2-6, with D maybe TRBD2 (5 bases). Germline values: CDR1 LGHNA, CDR2 YSLEER. V shed 0 bases and J shed 2 bases, with 8 bases lying between them. The CDR3 length is 16 residues. The CDR3 region is CASSQDLGAGANVLTF. The CDR3, as DNA: TGCGCCAGCAGCCAAGACCTGGGAGCTGGGGCCAACGTCCTGACTTTC.

The table lists this clone with a count of one. V is TRBV12-2 and J is TRBJ2-1; TRBD1 reflects the table's D call only, with no check against the DNA. TRBV12-2 is reported as a pseudogene. This CDR3 spans 16 amino acids. This CDR3 reads CASRLEDYQGVNEQFF. DNA for the CDR3: TGTGCAAGTCGCTTAGAGGACTACCAGGGGGTCAATGAGCAGTTCTTC.

The table lists this clone with a few counts. This chain connects TRBV28 to TRBJ1-1, with 9 bases aligning to TRBD1. CDR1 is MDHEN, CDR2 SYDVKM, per germline. The CDR3 is 15 amino acids. J was trimmed by 6 bases and V by 6 bases; bases with no gene match: 11. The CDR3 protein is CASRQTGGNLAEAFF. The CDR3 DNA reads as TGTGCCAGCAGACAAACAGGGGGCAACCTTGCTGAAGCTTTCTTT.

Of note for this clone: The sample has other DNA sequences that encode this CDR3 too. The chain is built from TRBV2 and TRBJ1-1; the D is unclear. The CDR3 totals 11 residues. Germline V gives CDR1 SNHLY, CDR2 FYNNEI. V lost 7 bases, J lost 10 bases, and 13 bases lay in between. CDR3 DNA: TGTGCCAGCAATGACCCCCCGCGAGCTTTCTTT. Its translation: CASNDPPRAFF.

The chain links TRBV14 to TRBJ1-1; D remains ambiguous. V lost 2 bases to trimming and J lost 5 bases, with 9 bases between them. This CDR3 has 13 residues. Germline V gene lookup returns CDR1 SGHDN and CDR2 FVKESK. CDR3 sequence: CASSQSPRTEAFF. For the CDR3, the DNA is TGTGCCAGCAGCCAATCTCCGAGGACTGAAGCTTTCTTT.

The CDR3 region is CASSLNQGTEAFF. CDR3 in DNA: TGTGCCAGCAGCTTGAACCAGGGGACTGAAGCTTTCTTT. The J gene is TRBJ1-1, the V gene TRBV7-9, with TRBD1 as a possible D gene (6 bases). V lost 3 bases and J lost 5, with 10 bases in between. Germline assignment: CDR1 SEHNR and CDR2 FQNEAQ (reference sequence). The CDR3 consists of 13 residues.

This chain's CDR3 is CASTLRGLSSYEQYF. In DNA form, the CDR3 reads TGTGCCAGCACCCTCAGGGGGCTGAGCTCCTACGAGCAGTACTTC. The chain couples TRBV28 to TRBJ2-7; 8 bases map to TRBD1. This CDR3 is built from 15 residues. The V and J ends lost 7 bases and 0 bases, in that order; junction bases with no gene match: 8. Germline lookup yields CDR1 MDHEN and CDR2 SYDVKM.

This sequence joins TRBV18 and TRBJ1-5; 9 nucleotides align to TRBD1. J gave up 0 bases and V 3 bases, and 6 bases lay outside the gene matches. The CDR3 extends over 17 amino acids. The germline V gene has CDR1 KGHSH and CDR2 LQKENI. The CDR3 region has the DNA TGTGCCAGCTCACCGTACAGGGGGCAAGATAGCAATCAGCCCCAGCATTTT. It codes for CASSPYRGQDSNQPQHF.

CDR3 nucleotide sequence: TGTGCCAGTAGTACGCCGACAGGGCGCAAGTTCTTC. It yields the protein CASSTPTGRKFF. The chain joins TRBV19 to TRBJ2-1, with 7 nucleotides matching TRBD1. The V gene end was trimmed by 4 bases and the J gene end by 14 bases; junction bases not matched to a gene: 8. This CDR3 is built from 12 residues. Germline V gene data show CDR1 as LNHDA and CDR2 as SQIVND (reference sequence).

This clone was counted a single time. V gene TRBV28 combines with J gene TRBJ2-1, with D maybe TRBD2 (6 bases). Germline CDR1 is MDHEN and CDR2 is SYDVKM. This CDR3 comprises 11 residues. The V gene lost 8 bases and the J gene lost 7 bases, with 9 bases spanning the gap. The CDR3 DNA reads TGTGCCAGCGGGCTAGCGAATGAGCAGTTCTTC. Protein: CASGLANEQFF.

The chain has TRBV7-8 and TRBJ2-4; 9 bases line up with TRBD2. The CDR3 sequence is 17 residues long. Trimming at V came to 2 bases and at J to 0 bases, leaving 5 bases not matched to a gene. Germline assignment: CDR1 SGHVS and CDR2 FQNEAQ. CDR3: CASSLRRGGEAKNIQYF. The CDR3 coding sequence is TGTGCCAGCAGCTTAAGGCGGGGGGGAGAAGCCAAAAACATTCAGTACTTC.

This rearrangement joins TRBV28 to TRBJ1-2, with D possibly TRBD1 on 6 matching bases. V shed 5 bases and J shed 5 bases, with 15 bases lying between them. From germline, CDR1 is MDHEN and CDR2 SYDVKM. This CDR3 has 14 residues. CDR3 loop: CASSPWDTRYGYTF. Here the CDR3 DNA reads TGTGCCAGCAGTCCGTGGGACACGCGATATGGCTACACCTTC.

This chain links TRBV7-8 with TRBJ2-5, with D perhaps TRBD2 (7 bases). CDR3 length: 14 amino acids. CDR1 SGHVS and CDR2 FQNEAQ come from the germline V gene. The germline V and J ends were trimmed by 5 bases and 3 bases, with 13 bases remaining between them. The chain's CDR3 is CASSPGGPKETQYF. As DNA, the CDR3 is TGTGCCAGCAGCCCCGGGGGGCCTAAAGAGACCCAGTACTTC.

This chain links TRBV9 with TRBJ1-4; the match to TRBD1 covers 8 bases. The V gene end was trimmed by 0 bases and the J gene end by 6 bases; junction bases not matched to a gene: 4. Germline V CDR1 and CDR2: SGDLS, YYNGEE. The CDR3 extends over 15 amino acids. CDR3 loop: CASSVVVQGDEKLFF. The CDR3 DNA reads TGTGCCAGCAGCGTAGTTGTACAGGGGGATGAAAAACTGTTTTTT.

CDR3 amino acids: CSVARANYGYTF. The CDR3 DNA follows: TGCAGCGTTGCCCGAGCTAACTATGGCTACACCTTC. The chain has TRBV29-1 and TRBJ1-2; D call uncertain. Trimming cost V 4 bases and J 0 bases, with 6 bases left between them. The germline gives CDR1 SQVTM, CDR2 ANQGSEA. The CDR3 has 12 residues.

The chain carries TRBV28 and TRBJ2-7; weak D call: TRBD1 (6 bases). Germline V gene sequence: CDR1 MDHEN, CDR2 SYDVKM. This CDR3 is 16 amino acids long. Trimming left V 7 bases short and J 3 bases short, with 22 bases between. The CDR3 is CASTPTGSGSHYEQYF. The CDR3 coding sequence is TGTGCCAGCACCCCTACAGGGTCCGGGTCCCACTACGAGCAGTACTTC.

The CDR3 sequence is CASSFTVYTEAFF. In nucleotides, the CDR3 is TGTGCCAGCAGTTTTACGGTTTACACTGAAGCTTTCTTT. This sequence joins TRBV28 and TRBJ1-1, with D uncertain. The germline V gene has CDR1 MDHEN and CDR2 SYDVKM. The CDR3 has 13 amino acids. V gave up 3 bases and J gave up 3 bases, with 8 bases separating them.

The V and J genes are TRBV2 and TRBJ2-7; unclear D gene. The CDR3 consists of 11 residues. Germline CDR1 SNHLY, CDR2 FYNNEI. Trimming left V 4 bases short and J 4 bases short, with 5 bases between. The CDR3, as DNA: TGTGCCAGCAGTGTGGAGTACGAGCAGTACTTC. It encodes CASSVEYEQYF.

J is TRBJ2-1 and V is TRBV2; possible D gene TRBD2, 7 bases. The CDR3 sequence is 16 residues long. V gave up 7 bases and J gave up 7 bases, with 23 bases separating them. Per the germline V gene, CDR1 is SNHLY and CDR2 is FYNNEI. CDR3 residues: CASTSGMGAGSNEQFF. The CDR3 DNA follows: TGTGCCAGCACCAGCGGGATGGGGGCAGGGTCGAATGAGCAGTTCTTC.

The chain couples TRBV4-3 to TRBJ2-7, with a possible D match to TRBD2 (5 bases). The ends were cut back, 0 bases at V and 3 bases at J, with 12 bases in the middle. CDR3 length: 15 amino acids. Germline CDR1 and CDR2: LGHNA and YSLEER. CDR3 amino acids: CASSQESSGFYEQYF. The CDR3 DNA reads as TGCGCCAGCAGCCAAGAGTCTTCGGGGTTCTACGAGCAGTACTTC.

The chain uses TRBV10-3 and TRBJ1-5, with D unresolved. The V and J ends lost 3 bases and 0 bases respectively, with 12 bases between them. Germline loops: CDR1 ENHRY, CDR2 SYGVKD. The CDR3 extends over 16 amino acids. The CDR3 sequence: CAISEGTVDSNQPQHF. In DNA, the CDR3 is TGTGCCATCAGTGAAGGCACAGTCGATAGCAATCAGCCCCAGCATTTT.